These 14 T cell receptor beta chains originate from one sample sequenced in a study of CD8 T cells in ankylosing spondylitis. TCRdb processed the 5' RACE reads anew with MiXCR; each CDR3 protein has one entry. In the table there are 230,000 or so distinct CDR3 sequences, more than 15% of which are singletons. Sequencing was carried out using blood, either unsorted or a sorted T cell fraction (not recorded which). These receptors were taken from a male donor with ankylosing spondylitis or in good health (not recorded which).

This clonotype was detected a few times. CDR3 residues: CATSRGAGGPGEQYF. The CDR3, as DNA: TGTGCCACCAGCAGAGGAGCGGGAGGGCCCGGCGAGCAGTACTTC. The rearrangement joins TRBV15 to TRBJ2-7; 10 positions match TRBD2. J was trimmed by 6 bases and V by 1 base; bases with no gene match: 6. This CDR3 region has 15 residues. Germline V CDR1 and CDR2: LNHNV, YYDKDF (reference sequence).

A few counts support this clonotype. The chain uses TRBV5-1 and TRBJ2-3, with TRBD2 matching over 10 bases. The CDR3 is made up of 17 amino acids. The V gene's germline CDR1 is SGHRS and CDR2 YFSETQ. V lost 0 bases, J lost 4 bases, and 8 bases stayed unmatched. This CDR3 reads CASSLGLAGVVSDTQYF. The CDR3 DNA reads TGCGCCAGCAGCTTGGGGCTAGCGGGAGTGGTTTCAGATACGCAGTATTTT.

This clonotype was observed at least ten times. The chain joins TRBV9 to TRBJ2-7; tentatively, D is TRBD1 or TRBD2 (5 bases each). V was cut by 0 bases and J by 4 bases, with 14 bases left in between. The CDR3 has 15 residues. Germline values: CDR1 SGDLS, CDR2 YYNGEE. The CDR3 DNA follows: TGTGCCAGCAGCGTAGGGGGGAATGAAGCTTACGAGCAGTACTTC. Translating gives CASSVGGNEAYEQYF.

Here the CDR3 DNA reads TGTGCCAGCAGCCAGGTCACGGCGGGAATGGTTGAAGCTTTCTTT. It is translated as CASSQVTAGMVEAFF. The rearrangement joins TRBV4-2 to TRBJ1-1, with D unclear. The CDR3 runs 15 residues. Trimming removed 3 bases at V and 7 bases at J, with 18 bases between. Germline assignment: CDR1 LGHNA and CDR2 YNFKEQ.

This clonotype has ten or more counts. V is TRBV29-1 and J is TRBJ2-2; 8 positions agree with TRBD2. Per the germline V gene, CDR1 is SQVTM and CDR2 is ANQGSEA. The CDR3 is 13 residues long. The V and J ends lost 4 bases and 7 bases, in that order; junction bases with no gene match: 5. The CDR3 sequence: CSVVQREHGELFF. The CDR3 DNA reads as TGCAGCGTTGTACAGCGGGAGCACGGGGAGCTGTTTTTT.

The J gene is TRBJ1-5, the V gene TRBV9, with D hard to call. This CDR3 has 14 residues. In germline, CDR1 is SGDLS, CDR2 YYNGEE. Trimming left V 0 bases short and J 3 bases short, with 7 bases between. The CDR3 loop is CASSVGVDNQPQHF. The CDR3 DNA reads as TGTGCCAGCAGCGTAGGGGTGGACAATCAGCCCCAGCATTTT.

This clonotype has more than one count but fewer than ten. The gene calls are TRBV5-6 and TRBJ2-7; 12 bases align to TRBD2. This CDR3 contains 17 residues. CDR1 is SGHDT and CDR2 is YYEEEE in the germline V gene. With 0 bases clipped from V and 3 bases from J, the junction kept 7 bases outside the gene matches. The CDR3 sequence is CASSLGLAGGPDYEQYF. In nucleotides, the CDR3 is TGTGCCAGCAGCTTGGGCCTAGCGGGAGGGCCGGACTACGAGCAGTACTTC.

The chain recombines TRBV20-1 with TRBJ2-5, with 8 bases lining up with TRBD2. Per germline, CDR1 DFQATT and CDR2 SNEGSKA (reference sequence). The CDR3 runs 15 residues. Trimming took 0 bases from V and 4 from J; bases not matched to a gene: 7. CDR3 protein: CSARDPAGEGETQYF. The CDR3 coding sequence is TGCAGTGCTAGAGATCCAGCGGGAGAGGGAGAGACCCAGTACTTC.

A few counts support this clonotype. The chain uses TRBV28 and TRBJ2-4, with D unresolved. Germline V lookup: CDR1 MDHEN, CDR2 SYDVKM. This CDR3 has 13 amino acids. Trimming took off 5 bases at V and 8 bases at J, with 13 bases between the two ends. CDR3 amino acids: CASSPTGSHIQYF. The CDR3 DNA sequence: TGTGCCAGCAGTCCCACGGGTAGCCACATTCAGTACTTC.

Ten or more counts support this clonotype. The chain carries TRBV4-3 and TRBJ2-7; D may be TRBD1 or TRBD2 (6 bases each). Germline V gene data show CDR1 as LGHNA and CDR2 as YSLEER. The CDR3 is 14 amino acids. V lost 0 bases, J lost 3 bases, and 9 bases lay in between. CDR3 region: CASSQDRGLYEQYF. DNA for the CDR3: TGCGCCAGCAGCCAAGACAGGGGACTCTACGAGCAGTACTTC.

This sequence joins TRBV12-3 or TRBV12-4 and TRBJ2-7, with TRBD1 matching 7 bases. V shed 5 bases, J shed 2 bases, and the junction held 6 bases outside the gene matches. The CDR3 runs to 14 residues. As DNA, the CDR3 is TGTGCCAGCAGTAGACCGGGACAGACCTACGAGCAGTACTTC. Residues: CASSRPGQTYEQYF.

The V call is TRBV5-1, the J call TRBJ2-5; 10 bases are a match to TRBD2. V gave up 0 bases and J gave up 4 bases; unmatched junction bases: 0. Germline values: CDR1 SGHRS, CDR2 YFSETQ. The CDR3 consists of 14 residues. As DNA, the CDR3 is TGCGCCAGCAGCTTGGCTAGCGGGAGAGAGACCCAGTACTTC. Translation: CASSLASGRETQYF.

The rearrangement uses TRBV6-1 and TRBJ1-1; D is possibly TRBD1 (6 bases). Per the germline V gene, CDR1 is MNHNS and CDR2 is SASEGT. This CDR3 is 17 amino acids long. Trimming took 6 bases from V and 0 from J, leaving 20 bases between them. CDR3 region: CASSHGTPQYLNTEAFF. As DNA, the CDR3 is TGTGCCAGCAGCCACGGGACACCTCAGTATCTGAACACTGAAGCTTTCTTT.

This clonotype was seen a few times. The CDR3 here is CASSQDRSAQITGELFF. In nucleotides, the CDR3 is TGTGCCAGCAGCCAAGATCGGTCCGCGCAGATCACCGGGGAGCTGTTTTTT. The chain recombines TRBV14 with TRBJ2-2, with D hard to call. The CDR3 is 17 residues long. CDR1 is SGHDN and CDR2 is FVKESK in the germline V gene. With 0 bases removed from V and 4 bases from J, the gap between germline ends came to 15 bases. Using reference TRBV14 and TRBJ2-2 for the parts outside the CDR3, the full variable domain is EAGVTQFPSHSVIEKGQTVTLRCDPISGHDNLYWYRRVMGKEIKFLLHFVKESKQDESGMPNNRFLAERTGGTYSTLKVQPAELEDSGVYFCASSQDRSAQITGELFFGEGSRLTVL.